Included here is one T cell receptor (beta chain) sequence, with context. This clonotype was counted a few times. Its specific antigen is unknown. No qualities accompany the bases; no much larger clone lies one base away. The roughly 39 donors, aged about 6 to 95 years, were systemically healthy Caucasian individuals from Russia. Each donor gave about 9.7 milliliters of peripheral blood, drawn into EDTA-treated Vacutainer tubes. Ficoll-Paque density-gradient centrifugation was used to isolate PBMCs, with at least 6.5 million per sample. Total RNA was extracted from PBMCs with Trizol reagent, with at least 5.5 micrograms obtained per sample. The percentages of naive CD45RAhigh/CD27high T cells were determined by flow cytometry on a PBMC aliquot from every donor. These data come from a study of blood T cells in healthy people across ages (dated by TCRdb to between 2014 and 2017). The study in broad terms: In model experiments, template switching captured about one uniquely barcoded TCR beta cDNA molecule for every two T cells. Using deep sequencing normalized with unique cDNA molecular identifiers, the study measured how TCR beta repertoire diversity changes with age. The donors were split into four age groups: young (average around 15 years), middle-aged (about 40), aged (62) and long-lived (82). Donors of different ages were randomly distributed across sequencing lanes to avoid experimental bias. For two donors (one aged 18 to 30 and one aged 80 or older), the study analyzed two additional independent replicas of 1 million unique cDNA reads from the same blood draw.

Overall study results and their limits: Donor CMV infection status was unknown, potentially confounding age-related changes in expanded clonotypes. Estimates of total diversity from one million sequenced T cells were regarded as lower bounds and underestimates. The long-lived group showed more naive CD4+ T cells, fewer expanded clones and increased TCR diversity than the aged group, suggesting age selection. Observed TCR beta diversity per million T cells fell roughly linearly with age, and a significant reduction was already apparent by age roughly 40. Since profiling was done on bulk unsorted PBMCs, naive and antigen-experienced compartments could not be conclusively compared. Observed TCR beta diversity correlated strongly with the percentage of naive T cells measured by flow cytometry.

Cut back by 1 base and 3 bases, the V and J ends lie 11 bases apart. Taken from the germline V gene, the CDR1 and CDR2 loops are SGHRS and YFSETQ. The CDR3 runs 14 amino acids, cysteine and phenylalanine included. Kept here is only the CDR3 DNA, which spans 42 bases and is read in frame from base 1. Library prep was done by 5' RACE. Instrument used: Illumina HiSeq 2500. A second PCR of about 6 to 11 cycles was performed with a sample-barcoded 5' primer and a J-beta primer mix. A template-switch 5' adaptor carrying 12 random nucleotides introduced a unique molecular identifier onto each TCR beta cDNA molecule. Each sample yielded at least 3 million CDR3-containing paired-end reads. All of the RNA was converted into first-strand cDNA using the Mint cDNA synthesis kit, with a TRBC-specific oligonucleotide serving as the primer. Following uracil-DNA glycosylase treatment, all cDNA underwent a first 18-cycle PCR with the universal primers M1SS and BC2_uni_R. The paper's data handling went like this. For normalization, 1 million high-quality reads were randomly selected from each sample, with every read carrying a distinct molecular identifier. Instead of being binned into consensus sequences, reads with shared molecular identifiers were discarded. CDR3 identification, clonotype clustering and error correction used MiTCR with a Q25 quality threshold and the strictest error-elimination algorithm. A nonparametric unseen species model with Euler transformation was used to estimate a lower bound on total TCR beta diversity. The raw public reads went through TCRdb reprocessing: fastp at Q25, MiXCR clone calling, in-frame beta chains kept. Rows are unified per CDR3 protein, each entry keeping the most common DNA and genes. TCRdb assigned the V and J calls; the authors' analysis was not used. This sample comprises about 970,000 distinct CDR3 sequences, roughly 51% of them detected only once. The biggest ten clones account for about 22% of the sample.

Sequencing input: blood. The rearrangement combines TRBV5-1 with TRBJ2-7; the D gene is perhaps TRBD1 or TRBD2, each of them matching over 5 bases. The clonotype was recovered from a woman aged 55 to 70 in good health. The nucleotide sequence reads TGCGCCAGCAGCTTGTTTGGGGGAGACTACGAGCAGTACTTC. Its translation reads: CASSLFGGDYEQYF.